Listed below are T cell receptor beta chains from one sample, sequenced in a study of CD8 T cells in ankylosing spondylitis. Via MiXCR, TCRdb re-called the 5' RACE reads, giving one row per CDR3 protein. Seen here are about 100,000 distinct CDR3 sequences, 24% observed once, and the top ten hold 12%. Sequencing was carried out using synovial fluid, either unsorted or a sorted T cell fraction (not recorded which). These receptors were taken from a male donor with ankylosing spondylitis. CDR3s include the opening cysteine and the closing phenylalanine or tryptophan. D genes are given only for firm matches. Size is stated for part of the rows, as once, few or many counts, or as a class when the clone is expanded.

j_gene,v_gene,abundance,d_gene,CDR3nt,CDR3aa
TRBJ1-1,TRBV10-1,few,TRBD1,TGCGCCAGCAGTGAGTCGACCGGGACAGGATTTCGGGCTTTCTTT,CASSESTGTGFRAFF
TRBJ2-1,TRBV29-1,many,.,TGCAGCGTTCCGGGGGGCAGTAAGGTAGATGAGCAGTTCTTC,CSVPGGSKVDEQFF
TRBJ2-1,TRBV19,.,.,TGTGCCAGTAGCCGTATGAGTGCCTCCAATGAGCAGTTCTTC,CASSRMSASNEQFF
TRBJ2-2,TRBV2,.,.,TGTGCCAGCACCGCTAAGCGGAACACCGGGGAGCTGTTTTTT,CASTAKRNTGELFF
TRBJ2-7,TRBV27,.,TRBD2,TGTGCCAGCAGTTTTGCGGGGGGAGCCTACGAGCAGTACTTC,CASSFAGGAYEQYF
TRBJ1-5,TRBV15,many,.,TGTGCCACCAGCAGAACTAGGGTGGATCAGCCCCAGCATTTT,CATSRTRVDQPQHF
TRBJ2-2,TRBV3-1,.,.,TGTGCCAGCAGCCAAGATCAAGCCAGCCTGGGGGAGCTGTTTTTT,CASSQDQASLGELFF
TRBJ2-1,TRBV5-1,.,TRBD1,TGCGCCAGCAGCCTACAGGGGTCTGATGAGCAGTTCTTC,CASSLQGSDEQFF
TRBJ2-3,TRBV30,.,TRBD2,TGTGCCTTAGGACTAGCGGGACTCCCTAGCACAGATACGCAGTATTTT,CALGLAGLPSTDTQYF
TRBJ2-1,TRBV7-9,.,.,TGTGCCAGCAGCGGGGGACTCGCATATGAGCAGTTCTTC,CASSGGLAYEQFF
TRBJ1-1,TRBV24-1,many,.,TGTGCCACCAGTGATCCCCGGGACGGGAACACTGAAGCTTTCTTT,CATSDPRDGNTEAFF
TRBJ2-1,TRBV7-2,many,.,TGTGCCAGCAGCTTAGTAATCGGGAATGAGCAGTTCTTC,CASSLVIGNEQFF
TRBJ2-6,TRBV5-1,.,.,TGCGCCAGCAGCTTGGAGGGAGCAGGGGCCAACGTCCTGACTTTC,CASSLEGAGANVLTF
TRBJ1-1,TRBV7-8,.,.,TGTGCCAGCAGCCCCCAAATGGGCCTGGAAGCTTTCTTT,CASSPQMGLEAFF
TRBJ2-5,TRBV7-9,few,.,TGTGCCAGCAGCATAGCCAGAGAGACCCAGTACTTC,CASSIARETQYF
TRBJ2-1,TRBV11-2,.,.,TGTGCCAGCAGCTTTCAGGTGAGCTCCTACAATGAGCAGTTCTTC,CASSFQVSSYNEQFF
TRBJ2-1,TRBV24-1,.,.,TGTGCCACCAGTACCCGGAGAGGGAACACAAACAATGAGCAGTTCTTC,CATSTRRGNTNNEQFF
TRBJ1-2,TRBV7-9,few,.,TGTGCCAGCACCGATTCCAGAGGCTATGGCTACACCTTC,CASTDSRGYGYTF
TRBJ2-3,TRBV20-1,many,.,TGCAGTGCCCCAAGTGTAACAGATACGCAGTATTTT,CSAPSVTDTQYF
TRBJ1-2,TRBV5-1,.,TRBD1,TGCGCCAGCAACAGGGGCTCGGGAGCTAACTATGGCTACACCTTC,CASNRGSGANYGYTF
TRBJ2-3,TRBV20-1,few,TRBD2,TGCAGTGCCCAAGGTTTGGGGCTAGCGGGAGCTGATACGCAGTATTTT,CSAQGLGLAGADTQYF
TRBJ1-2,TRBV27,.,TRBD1,TGTGCCAGCAGTCCCGGGACAGGGGACGATACTAACTATGGCTACACCTTC,CASSPGTGDDTNYGYTF
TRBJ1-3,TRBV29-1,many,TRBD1,TGCAGCGTTGCGTTTCCGGACAGGGGGCCCTCTGGAAACACCATATATTTT,CSVAFPDRGPSGNTIYF
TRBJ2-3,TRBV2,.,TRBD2,TGTGCCAGCAGACCGACTAGCGGGAGGCCGGAAGATACGCAGTATTTT,CASRPTSGRPEDTQYF
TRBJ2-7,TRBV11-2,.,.,TGTGCCAGCAGCCTCCAGGGGCCATTCGAGCAGTACTTC,CASSLQGPFEQYF
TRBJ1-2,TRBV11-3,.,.,TGTGCCAGCGCGAGACGGTATGGCTACACCTTC,CASARRYGYTF
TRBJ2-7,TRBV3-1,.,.,TGTGCCAGCAGCCCCTCCCCGGATGGGGCCGAGCAGTACTTC,CASSPSPDGAEQYF
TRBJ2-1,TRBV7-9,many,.,TGTGCCAGCAGCCCCATACTTGATCCGACCTACAATGAGCAGTTCTTC,CASSPILDPTYNEQFF
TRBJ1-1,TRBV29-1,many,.,TGCAGCTCTGAAGGTGACACTGAAGCTTTCTTT,CSSEGDTEAFF
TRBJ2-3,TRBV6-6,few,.,TGTGCCAGCAGTTACCAAGATACGCAGTATTTT,CASSYQDTQYF
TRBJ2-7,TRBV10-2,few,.,TGCGCCAGCAGTCAGGGAGCCTACGAGCAGTACTTC,CASSQGAYEQYF
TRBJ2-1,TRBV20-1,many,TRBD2,TGCAGTGCTAAGACTAGCGGGAGCGATGAGCAGTTCTTC,CSAKTSGSDEQFF